This T cell receptor (beta chain) stems from a study of cytotoxic CD8 clonotypes in ibrutinib-treated CLL. Sequencing was performed with immunoSEQ multiplex PCR; in TCRdb, only in-frame clones are kept and a portion is missing. In the table there are 60,000 to 95,000 clones, 75% to 90% of which are singletons. Concerning this clone itself: Its antigen is as yet unknown.

The study, taken as a whole, reports: Clonality climbed at ibrutinib response, then dropped toward baseline at progression. Under treatment, the uncommon public clonotypes either contracted or remained stable.

The CDR3 extends over 14 amino acids. V lost 1 base, J lost 6 bases, and 13 bases lay in between. Germline loops: CDR1 LNHNV, CDR2 YYDKDF (reference sequence). The chain is built from TRBV15 and TRBJ2-7, with D possibly being TRBD2 (6 bases). This sequence was found in a human donor with chronic lymphocytic leukemia. The sequences come from PBMCs, collected after 24 months of ibrutinib treatment. CDR3 in DNA: TGTGCCACCAGCAGAGCGTTGACTAGTCCCGAGCAGTACTTC. Protein sequence: CATSRALTSPEQYF.